The present T cell receptor (beta chain) was sequenced within a study of T cell repertoires in aging, cancer and after chemotherapy (dated by TCRdb to between 2018 and 2021). Concerning the study at large: Donors spanned six age groups from 30 or younger to 70 or older, with at least three individuals per group. To examine immunoaging and T cell reconstitution after chemotherapy, the study profiled TCR beta repertoires in peripheral blood from healthy donors and cancer patients. In the hematological group, paired pre- and post-chemotherapy samples were obtained from chronic lymphocytic leukemia patients treated with fludarabine- or bendamustine-based regimens. In total, the full dataset held 7.5 million to 9.5 million TCR reads. Alongside fewer than 100 healthy donors serving as a reference group, the cohort included some 210 cancer patients, of whom about 94 had hematological cancers and approximately 120 had solid cancers.

Using a mixed TRB-A/B primer pool, multiplex touch-down PCR amplified rearranged TRB sequences covering the V, D and J segments. Illumina adapters and sample indices were attached to the amplicons through two consecutive PCR reactions run with Phusion HS II polymerase. Amplicons were gel-purified using the NucleoSpin Gel and PCR Clean-up kit and were subsequently checked with Qubit and an Agilent 2100 Bioanalyzer. Sequencing of the libraries was done on an Illumina MiSeq with paired-end, single-indexed 600-cycle runs. The source study handled its data this way. Processing of the TRB sequences was carried out with MiXCR versions 2.12 and 3.0.5. Each unique CDR3 nucleotide sequence counted as one clone, and only productive sequences with at least two reads were retained. Repertoire metrics included Shannon diversity, evenness, clonality (one minus evenness), and alpha-parameterized diversity profiles from alpha 0 to 5. The IGoR algorithm was used to calculate generation probabilities of clones in the paired pre- and post-chemotherapy samples. TCRdb trimmed the raw reads at Q25, called clones with MiXCR and kept productive beta chains. Rows are combined by CDR3 protein, so each entry shows the most common genes and DNA. TCRdb, rather than the study authors, made the V and J calls. Present in this sample are 4,500 to 5,000 distinct CDR3 sequences, about a quarter of which were seen just once. The top ten hold around half of the sample.

TCR beta rearrangements were amplified from genomic DNA extracted from peripheral blood rather than from sorted cells or RNA. With regard to this clonotype: Its antigen target is currently unknown. Per-base quality was not reported, and no clone a single base away is much larger than it.

The germline ends are 7 bases apart after V is trimmed by 2 bases and J by 2 bases. Counted from cysteine to phenylalanine, this CDR3 has 13 amino acids. Only the CDR3 DNA is retained, 39 bases long and in frame from the first base. Reading the germline V gene (reference sequence) gives CDR1 LNHDA and CDR2 SQIVND. Study-wide conclusions, independent of this receptor: According to the authors, the repertoire data do not allow conclusions to be drawn about immunological memory after chemotherapy. In healthy donors, the decline in TCR diversity with age was mainly explained by loss of richness, whereas in cancer patients loss of evenness was also found to contribute. Hematological cancer patients had infiltration of lymphoid organs, and this infiltration may itself impair thymic emigration or peripheral T cell expansion. In both cancer cohorts, median generation probability rose over the chemotherapy interval, which suggests that the repertoire was reconstituted through rebound thymic output. Compared with age-matched healthy donors, untreated patients with hematological or solid cancers had significantly lower TCR diversity and higher clonality in blood.

The rearrangement combines TRBV19 with TRBJ2-7; too little of a D gene remains to name it. Sequences were obtained from blood. The TCR originated in a human donor with a blood cancer. The DNA sequence follows: TGTGCCAGTAGTATAACTCCTACCTACGAGCAGTACTTC. It translates to CASSITPTYEQYF.